This T cell receptor beta chain was recorded in a study of blood T cell repertoires in COVID-19. The V gene lost 4 bases and the J gene lost 4 bases, with 17 bases spanning the gap. CDR3 size: 16 residues. CDR1 is SGDLS and CDR2 is YYNGEE in the germline V gene. TCRdb keeps only in-frame clones here, not all; method: immunoSEQ multiplex PCR. Of 200,000 to 250,000 clones listed, approximately 85% are singletons. The sequenced sample was peripheral blood. The clonotype originates from a man aged 40-50 years with acute or convalescent COVID-19. This chain uses TRBV9 with TRBJ2-2, with D maybe TRBD2 (6 bases). The CDR3 DNA is TGTGCCAGCAGCCCAAGGGGAGGCAGCGGCACCGGGGAGCTGTTTTTT. Amino acids: CASSPRGGSGTGELFF.